This record looks at one T cell receptor beta chain sequence and its context. What this receptor recognizes is not known. Per-base quality was not reported, and no clone a single base away is much larger than it. The CDR3 holds 15 amino acids from the cysteine to the phenylalanine. Left in the record is the CDR3 DNA by itself, 45 bases read in frame from the first base. For CDR1 and CDR2, the germline V gene (reference sequence) lists DFQATT and SNEGSKA. The germline V end is reduced by 3 bases and the J end by 4 bases; junction bases left unmatched: 7. The data are from a study of blood T cell repertoires in COVID-19 (dated by TCRdb to the early 2020s). With respect to the entire study: Samples from collaborators originated in the United States, Italy and Spain and spanned both the acute and convalescent phases of COVID-19. Sample metadata almost always included a de-identified subject ID, COVID-19 status, age in years and sex. Deeply sampled blood TCRbeta repertoires from subjects exposed to, actively infected with, or recovered from COVID-19 were included in the dataset. Samples were obtained from the ongoing ImmuneRACE study (first 160 participants) and from some 1,300 subjects provided by 6 global collaborators. The repertoires were released in a freely available public database meant as a resource for research on the immune response to SARS-CoV-2. Where available, HLA class I and class II types were taken from metadata supplied by the sample provider and were not determined by assay-based typing. The prospective study material was composed of cDNA or gDNA derived from T cells, B-cell-depleted T cells, or PBMCs. On the study overall, not on this receptor specifically: How much clinical and demographic metadata was included differed by source and by participant, and the metadata was provided uncurated.

Participants in the prospective study were enrolled through a virtual design, were aged roughly 18 to 100 years, and lived in roughly 25 United States geographic areas. Cohort assignment in the prospective study relied on participant-reported clinical history from a screening survey and a study questionnaire. Exposed participants had been in contact, within 2 weeks of entering the study, with a person who had a PCR-confirmed or clinician-diagnosed case of COVID-19. In the prospective study, whole blood, serum and a nasopharyngeal or oropharyngeal swab were collected from each participant by mobile phlebotomists. Prospective study participants could optionally give additional blood draws and questionnaires over an approximately 2-month period. Before DNA extraction, prospective study blood samples were shipped either frozen or at room temperature. The immunoSEQ Assay, a bias-controlled multiplex PCR, was used to amplify TCRbeta CDR3 regions from genomic DNA. Per the authors' processing: The number of nucleated cells in each sample was estimated from the amplification of reference gene primers within the assay. Sequence reads were collapsed and filtered to measure the absolute abundance of every unique TCRbeta CDR3 rearrangement. Productive Simpson clonality was computed per sample as the square root of Simpson's diversity index over productive rearrangements. TCRdb took this table from immuneACCESS and kept in-frame rearrangements with V and J called. Such tables lack part of the clones; where checked against another copy, unresolved V genes explain under half of the gap, and the rest is unexplained. Clone size and the V and J calls come from that table; the DNA yielded D and trimming. The sample table shows approximately 150,000 clones, and roughly 88% are seen once. The ten largest account for about 5.2% of the sample.

The source of this sequence is a man between 65 and 79 years old who had been exposed to COVID-19. The sequence is built from TRBV20-1 and TRBJ2-3, with 10 bases aligning to TRBD2. Material: PBMCs or T cells enriched from blood (not recorded which). The DNA is as follows: TGCAGTGCTAGTGGGCTAGCGGGAGTGTCAGATACGCAGTATTTT. Its translation is CSASGLAGVSDTQYF.